This T cell receptor beta chain was observed in a study of T-cell memory formation after mild COVID-19. MiXCR was run by TCRdb on the 5' RACE reads, yielding one entry per CDR3 protein. Of 300,000 to 350,000 distinct CDR3 sequences in the sample, around an eighth are singletons; the top ten hold about 21%. There are a few counts of this clonotype. Its specificity is not known. Whole-study findings and limits: Mainly in CM and EM were contracting CD4+ clones; CD8+ were in EMRA. In pre-infection memory, a portion of responding clones appeared, which suggested that cross-reactive memory joined.

The receptor was derived from a man aged 18 to 29 who had mild COVID-19 (a few samples of this study predate the infection). Cell type and time point are not known. Sequenced sample: PBMCs or a T cell subset sorted from them (not recorded which).

CDR3 in amino acids: CASSLDRVNTDTQYF. The CDR3 DNA sequence: TGCGCCAGCAGCTTGGATAGGGTGAACACAGATACGCAGTATTTT. This chain joins TRBV5-1 and TRBJ2-3; D gene uncertain. The CDR3 loop spans 15 amino acids. V was shortened by 0 bases and J by 2 bases, with 10 bases between the two germline ends. Germline CDR1 SGHRS, CDR2 YFSETQ. Full variable domain (remainder filled in from reference TRBV5-1 and TRBJ2-3): KAGVTQTPRYLIKTRGQQVTLSCSPISGHRSVSWYQQTPGQGLQFLFEYFSETQRNKGNFPGRFSGRQFSNSRSEMNVSTLELGDSALYLCASSLDRVNTDTQYFGPGTRLTVL.